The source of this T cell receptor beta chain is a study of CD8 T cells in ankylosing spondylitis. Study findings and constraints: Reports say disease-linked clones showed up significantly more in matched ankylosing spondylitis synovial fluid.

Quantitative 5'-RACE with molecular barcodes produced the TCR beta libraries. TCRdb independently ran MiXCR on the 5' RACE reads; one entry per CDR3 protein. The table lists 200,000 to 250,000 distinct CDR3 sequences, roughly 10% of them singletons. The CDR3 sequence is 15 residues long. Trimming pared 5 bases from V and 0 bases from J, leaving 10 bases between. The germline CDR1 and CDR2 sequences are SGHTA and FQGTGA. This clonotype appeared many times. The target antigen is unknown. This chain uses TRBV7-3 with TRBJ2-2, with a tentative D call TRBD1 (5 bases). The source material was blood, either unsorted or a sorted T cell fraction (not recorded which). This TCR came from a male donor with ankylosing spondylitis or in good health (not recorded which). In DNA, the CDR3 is TGTGCCAGCAGCCCCAGGGCCACGAACACCGGGGAGCTGTTTTTT. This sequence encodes CASSPRATNTGELFF. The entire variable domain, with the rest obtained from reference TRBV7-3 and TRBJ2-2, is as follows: GAGVSQTPSNKVTEKGKYVELRCDPISGHTALYWYRQSLGQGPEFLIYFQGTGAADDSGLPNDRFFAVRPEGSVSTLKIQRTERGDSAVYLCASSPRATNTGELFFGEGSRLTVL.